The rows below give T cell receptor beta chains drawn from one sample of a study of T cell responses to AZD1222 COVID-19 vaccine. Some clones are missing from TCRdb's copy, which holds only in-frame ones; the method was immunoSEQ multiplex PCR. Of more than 95,000 clones in the sample, around 92% were seen once. The sample was peripheral blood, taken on day 0 of AZD1222 vaccination. Every receptor here comes from an adult in good health. The CDR3 runs from the conserved cysteine through the conserved F or W. A D gene is named only where the DNA matches it firmly. Size tells how often a clone was seen (once, few, many) or the class of an expanded clone, and some rows leave it out.

J gene	clone size	V gene	D gene	CDR3 protein	CDR3 DNA
TRBJ2-1	-	TRBV28	-	CASSILYNEQFF	TGTGCCAGCAGCATACTTTACAATGAGCAGTTCTTC
TRBJ2-7	-	TRBV19	TRBD2	CASTPGLAVEQYF	TGTGCCAGTACGCCGGGACTAGCGGTAGAGCAGTACTTC
TRBJ2-5	-	TRBV27	-	CASSFLDPAGRQETQYF	TGTGCCAGCAGTTTTTTGGACCCGGCAGGACGACAAGAGACCCAGTACTTC
TRBJ2-7	-	TRBV19	-	CASSIGGQGRVYEQYF	TGTGCCAGTAGTATAGGGGGGCAGGGGCGAGTCTACGAGCAGTACTTC
TRBJ2-7	-	TRBV11-2	-	CASSRIGRTYEQYF	TGTGCCAGCAGCCGAATCGGGAGAACCTACGAGCAGTACTTC
TRBJ2-5	-	TRBV19	-	CASSTPGGRRGETQYF	TGTGCCAGTAGTACCCCCGGTGGGCGGAGGGGAGAGACCCAGTACTTC
TRBJ2-7	-	TRBV11-1	-	CASSFARASYEQYF	TGTGCCAGCAGCTTTGCGAGGGCCTCCTACGAGCAGTACTTC
TRBJ2-3	-	TRBV11-3	TRBD2	CASSLVRLADTDTQYF	TGTGCCAGCAGCTTAGTGCGTCTAGCGGACACAGATACGCAGTATTTT
TRBJ2-2	-	TRBV7-3	-	CASSLTLVSANTGELFF	TGTGCCAGCAGCTTAACGTTAGTGAGTGCGAACACCGGGGAGCTGTTTTTT
TRBJ2-2	-	TRBV7-2	-	CASSFGSGELFF	TGTGCCAGCAGCTTCGGGTCCGGGGAGCTGTTTTTT
TRBJ2-7	once	TRBV3-1/TRBV3-2	-	CASSQQRLPYEQYF	TGTGCCAGCAGCCAACAGCGGTTACCCTACGAACAGTACTTC
TRBJ2-7	-	TRBV6-6	TRBD1	CASGQGPFNEQYF	TGTGCCAGCGGACAGGGCCCCTTTAACGAGCAGTACTTC
TRBJ1-1	-	TRBV28	-	CASSFVRDTEAFF	TGTGCCAGCAGTTTCGTTAGGGACACTGAAGCTTTCTTT
TRBJ1-1	-	TRBV13	-	CASSLALTGNAEAFF	TGTGCCAGCAGCTTGGCCTTAACAGGGAACGCTGAAGCTTTCTTT
TRBJ2-1	few	TRBV19	-	CASSSPIVAESYNEQFF	TGTGCCAGTAGTAGCCCAATAGTAGCGGAATCCTACAATGAGCAGTTCTTC
TRBJ2-7	-	TRBV6-1	-	CASSEYSPYEQYF	TGTGCCAGCAGTGAATACAGCCCCTACGAGCAGTACTTC
TRBJ2-7	-	TRBV9	-	CASSVGGDTGQYF	TGTGCCAGCAGCGTAGGGGGAGACACGGGGCAGTACTTC
TRBJ2-1	-	TRBV24-1	TRBD2	CATSDVSGISYNEQFF	TGTGCCACCAGTGATGTAAGCGGGATTTCCTACAATGAGCAGTTCTTC
TRBJ1-1	-	TRBV18	-	CASSPPFGGITEAFF	TGTGCCAGCTCACCACCGTTTGGGGGCATTACTGAAGCTTTCTTT
TRBJ1-5	-	TRBV6-4	-	CASSEGSNQPQHF	TGTGCCAGCAGTGAAGGTAGCAATCAGCCCCAGCATTTT
TRBJ2-7	-	TRBV10-3	-	CAISELGVWYEQYF	TGTGCCATCAGTGAGTTGGGGGTATGGTACGAGCAGTACTTC
TRBJ2-3	once	TRBV10-2	-	CASRPTAADTQYF	TGCGCCAGCAGGCCGACGGCGGCGGATACGCAGTATTTT
TRBJ1-1	-	TRBV3-1/TRBV3-2	TRBD1	CASRPGQGEAFF	TGTGCCAGCAGGCCGGGACAGGGAGAAGCTTTCTTT
TRBJ1-5	-	TRBV6-5	-	CASSYGLGQPQHF	TGTGCCAGCAGTTACGGATTGGGCCAGCCCCAGCATTTT
TRBJ2-7	-	TRBV7-2	-	CASSVNYRSSYEQYF	TGTGCCAGCAGCGTAAACTACAGGAGCTCCTACGAGCAGTACTTC
TRBJ2-1	-	TRBV25-1	-	CASSFSDFWNNEQFF	TGTGCCAGCAGCTTCTCTGATTTTTGGAACAATGAGCAGTTCTTC
TRBJ2-7	-	TRBV7-9	-	CASSTRDSTSYEQYF	TGTGCCAGCAGCACCCGGGACTCGACCTCCTACGAGCAGTACTTC
TRBJ2-7	-	TRBV10-1	-	CASSVTGGEQYF	TGCGCCAGCAGTGTAACCGGGGGCGAGCAGTACTTC